This TCR beta chain was identified during a study of OX40 agonist ivuxolimab in advanced cancers. Broadly, across the study: Ivuxolimab was a fully human IgG2 agonistic monoclonal antibody targeting the costimulatory receptor OX40 (CD134). The point of sequencing TCRbeta in the periphery was to test whether ivuxolimab changed TCR sequence diversity and drove clonal T-cell expansion. Of the roughly 51 dose-escalation patients, hepatocellular carcinoma was present in roughly 19, melanoma in some 15, renal cell carcinoma in 9 and head and neck cancer in 9. The dose-escalation cohort was about 83% male with a mean age of roughly 62 years, ranging from 23 to 79. Intravenous ivuxolimab was administered to patients every 2 weeks at six dose levels: 0.01, 0.1, 0.3, 1.5, 3 and 10 mg/kg. The paper describes the monotherapy dose-escalation part (N of about 52 patients) of the phase I trial of ivuxolimab. Partial responses occurred in three dose-escalation patients: two with cutaneous melanoma and one with hepatocellular carcinoma. Prior anti-PD-1, anti-PD-L1 or anti-CTLA-4 therapy was permitted, and approximately 39% of dose-escalation patients had received checkpoint inhibitors.

General study outcomes and caveats: At doses of 0.1 to 3.0 mg/kg, clonal expansion of both CD4+ and CD8+ T cells in blood was seen between baseline and week 6. After ivuxolimab, more expanded clones were found on average in CD8+ T cells than in CD4+ T cells. The antigen specificity of the clonally expanded peripheral T cells was not determined. Partial responders in the 0.1-3.0 mg/kg groups had among the lowest normalized peripheral clonal expansion, especially among CD8+ T cells. Low levels of normalized T-cell clonal expansion were also seen in some patients who did not respond.

The trial excluded patients who had a history of autoimmune disease or who were on systemic immunosuppression. In every dose cohort, peripheral blood was drawn for TCR sequencing at baseline, cycle 4 day 1, and cycle 7 day 1. The samples were drawn from a first-in-human, open-label, multicenter phase I dose-escalation trial of ivuxolimab. Adults with locally advanced or metastatic melanoma, renal cell carcinoma, hepatocellular carcinoma or head and neck squamous cell carcinoma were enrolled in the trial. Before TCR sequencing, CD4+ T cells and CD8+ T cells from peripheral blood were sorted into separate populations. Including the terminal cysteine and phenylalanine, the CDR3 comprises 15 residues. Only the CDR3 part of the read is kept: 45 bases, read in frame from the first base. A distance of 11 bases separates the germline ends of V and J, which lose 1 base and 2 bases respectively. The germline V gene specifies SGDLS as CDR1 and YYNGEE as CDR2.

As to this clone: The antigen it recognizes is unknown. No base quality values were provided; no much bigger clone lies one nucleotide off.

For sequencing of the TCRbeta CDR3 region, genomic DNA was extracted from the sorted cells. The immunoSEQ Assay was used for sequencing of TCRbeta CDR3 regions. TCRdb took this table from immuneACCESS and kept in-frame rearrangements with V and J called. Such tables lack part of the clones; where checked against another copy, unresolved V genes explain under half of the gap, and the rest is unexplained. The sample includes approximately 48,000 clones, with about 80% observed a single time. The top ten clones comprise 3.5% to 4.5% of the sample. The source was CD4+ or CD8+ T cells sorted from blood, collected in a trial of the OX40 agonist ivuxolimab. The receptor was isolated from an adult with an advanced solid tumor such as melanoma, head and neck, liver or kidney cancer. The sequence links TRBV9 to TRBJ2-3; TRBD2 is possibly the D segment (5 matching bases). The DNA is as follows: TGTGCCAGCAGCGTACTCGGGATCACCACAGATACGCAGTATTTT. The translation is CASSVLGITTDTQYF. Reference TRBV9 and TRBJ2-3 genes cover what lies past the CDR3, so the full variable domain is DSGVTQTPKHLITATGQRVTLRCSPRSGDLSVYWYQQSLDQGLQFLIQYYNGEERAKGNILERFSAQQFPDLHSELNLSSLELGDSALYFCASSVLGITTDTQYFGPGTRLTVL.